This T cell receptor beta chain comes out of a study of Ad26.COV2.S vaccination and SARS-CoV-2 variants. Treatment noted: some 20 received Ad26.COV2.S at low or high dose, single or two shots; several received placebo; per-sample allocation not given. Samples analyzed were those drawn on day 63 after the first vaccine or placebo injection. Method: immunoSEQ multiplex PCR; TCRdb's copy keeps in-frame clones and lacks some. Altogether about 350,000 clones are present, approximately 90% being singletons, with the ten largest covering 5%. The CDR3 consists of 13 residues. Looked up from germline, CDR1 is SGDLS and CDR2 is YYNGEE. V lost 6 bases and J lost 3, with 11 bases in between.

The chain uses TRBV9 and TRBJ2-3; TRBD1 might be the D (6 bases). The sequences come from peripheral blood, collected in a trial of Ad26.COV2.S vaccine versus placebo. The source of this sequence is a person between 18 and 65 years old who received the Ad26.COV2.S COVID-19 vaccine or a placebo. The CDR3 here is CASTRTDTDTQYF. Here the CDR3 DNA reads TGTGCCAGCACACGGACAGATACAGATACGCAGTATTTT.